This T cell receptor beta chain was obtained from a study of multiple sclerosis patients with progressive multifocal leukoencephalopathy. As to time point: more than five months of natalizumab therapy. This CDR3 region has 14 residues. Trimming left V 5 bases short and J 4 bases short, with 12 bases between. Germline V gene lookup returns CDR1 SGHTA and CDR2 FQGTGA. Points on this clone: As yet, its antigen is unknown.

The assay was immunoSEQ multiplex PCR, and TCRdb's table has in-frame clones only and misses some. Here the sample spans under 30,000 clones, 89% being singletons. Study-wide points: Most PML patients had lower entropy, suggesting less diverse TRB repertoires. PML-onset expanded TRB clones were detectable before and during natalizumab therapy. Findings may reflect JC virus infection or just general immunocompromise. At PML onset, no shared TRBV or TRBJ gene usage was seen.

The TCR originated in a human donor with multiple sclerosis. Sequences were derived from PBMCs, sampled from a patient treated with natalizumab. The rearrangement uses TRBV7-3 and TRBJ2-1, with D uncertain. CDR3 sequence: CASSPVGRYNEQFF. CDR3 bases: TGTGCCAGCAGCCCGGTGGGCCGATACAATGAGCAGTTCTTC. The full variable domain, in which reference TRBV7-3 and TRBJ2-1 provide the parts outside the CDR3, is GAGVSQTPSNKVTEKGKYVELRCDPISGHTALYWYRQSLGQGPEFLIYFQGTGAADDSGLPNDRFFAVRPEGSVSTLKIQRTERGDSAVYLCASSPVGRYNEQFFGPGTRLTVL.